Shown below are 32 T cell receptor beta chains from a single sample sequenced in a study of beta chain features in type 1 diabetes. Findings and limits, study-wide: TCRB CDR3 length was moderately but significantly reduced in all four CD4+ subsets of Type 1 diabetes patients.

These receptors' antigens are unknown. Reverse transcribing all isolated RNA meant expressed TCRB transcripts were sequenced. Here immunoSEQ multiplex PCR was the method, and the copy in TCRdb shows in-frame clones only, minus some. The table records under 300,000 clones, 14% of them present only once. Sequenced sample: naive CD4+ T cells from blood. The source of these receptors is a man aged 25-45 years with type 1 diabetes.

The V call is TRBV19, the J call TRBJ1-5; TRBD1 aligns across 9 bases. The V and J ends lost 5 bases and 2 bases, in that order; junction bases with no gene match: 7. Looked up from germline, CDR1 is LNHDA and CDR2 is SQIVND (reference sequence). The CDR3 totals 16 residues. CDR3 sequence: CASSERTGARNQPQHF. CDR3 in DNA: TGTGCCAGTAGTGAACGGACAGGGGCCCGCAATCAGCCCCAGCATTTT.

This clone was detected a few times. The chain is built from TRBV6-5 and TRBJ2-7, with TRBD1 as a possible D gene (6 bases). The CDR3 has 11 amino acids. CDR1 MNHEY and CDR2 SVGAGI come from the germline V gene. V lost 10 bases, J lost 2 bases, and 9 bases lay in between. CDR3 bases: TGTGCCACCACAGGGCCCTACGAGCAGTACTTC. It encodes CATTGPYEQYF.

This rearrangement joins TRBV2 to TRBJ2-7; 9 bases match TRBD1. Germline assignment: CDR1 SNHLY and CDR2 FYNNEI. This CDR3 contains 12 residues. Losses at the gene ends were 7 bases for V and 9 bases for J; bases not matched to a gene: 7. The CDR3 protein is CASTTDRGRQYF. Written as DNA, the CDR3 is TGTGCCAGCACTACGGACAGGGGTCGGCAGTACTTC.

The chain couples TRBV11-3 to TRBJ2-1; 11 bases align to TRBD2. The CDR3 runs to 15 residues. V shed 6 bases and J 7 bases; nucleotides not matched to a gene: 8. Looked up from germline, CDR1 is SGHNT and CDR2 is YENEEA. In nucleotides, the CDR3 is TGTGCCAGCAGATTTAGCGGGGGGGCGTGGAATGAGCAGTTCTTC. It codes for CASRFSGGAWNEQFF.

This clone occurred a few times. This chain connects TRBV7-9 to TRBJ1-2; a possible D gene is TRBD1 (6 bases). The CDR3 length is 13 residues. CDR1 and CDR2 from the germline V gene are SEHNR and FQNEAQ (reference sequence). Trimming pared 5 bases from V and 8 bases from J, leaving 15 bases between. CDR3 DNA: TGTGCCAGCAGCCCCCGCGGGGGCTACGGCTACACCTTC. This sequence encodes CASSPRGGYGYTF.

This chain uses TRBV6-6 with TRBJ1-2, with a possible D match to TRBD1 (5 bases). V was cut by 5 bases and J by 7 bases, with 14 bases left in between. Per the germline V gene, CDR1 is MNHNY and CDR2 is SVGAGI (reference sequence). CDR3 size: 13 residues. The DNA for the CDR3 is TGTGCCAGCAGTCTGGGGGGAAGAAGTGGCTACACCTTC. It translates to CASSLGGRSGYTF.

J is TRBJ2-3 and V is TRBV11-3, with 10 bases aligning to TRBD1. V was pared by 5 bases and J by 2 bases, with 4 bases of the junction left unmatched. Germline V gives CDR1 SGHNT, CDR2 YENEEA. The CDR3 extends over 15 amino acids. CDR3 nucleotide sequence: TGTGCCAGCAGCGACAGGGGGCCTTCCACAGATACGCAGTATTTT. The encoded protein is CASSDRGPSTDTQYF.

In regard to this clone: The same CDR3 arises from other DNA sequences in this sample as well. This chain connects TRBV18 to TRBJ1-1; D perhaps matches TRBD1 (5 bases). Germline loops: CDR1 KGHSH, CDR2 LQKENI. Trimming took 3 bases from V and 5 from J, leaving 10 bases between them. The length of the CDR3 is 13 residues. CDR3: CASSPGGRTEAFF. The CDR3 DNA reads TGTGCCAGCTCACCGGGGGGACGTACTGAAGCTTTCTTT.

This chain joins TRBV28 and TRBJ1-1; D unresolved. Germline-derived CDR1 and CDR2 are MDHEN and SYDVKM. The CDR3 spans 10 residues. The DNA of the CDR3 is TGTGTCGCGGGGAACACTGAAGCTTTCTTT. It encodes CVAGNTEAFF.

The rearrangement links TRBV30 to TRBJ1-4, with TRBD1 matching over 7 bases. The CDR3 covers 14 residues. In germline, CDR1 is GTSNPN, CDR2 SVGIG (reference sequence). Germline trimming cut 5 bases from V and 7 bases from J; bases unmatched to any gene: 10. DNA of the CDR3: TGTGCCTGGGATAAACAGGGGTGGGCTGAAAAACTGTTTTTT. This codes for CAWDKQGWAEKLFF.

This clone has more than one count but fewer than ten. The V and J genes are TRBV18 and TRBJ2-2; 11 nucleotides match TRBD2. Germline CDR1 reads KGHSH; CDR2 reads LQKENI. J was trimmed by 2 bases and V by 6 bases; bases with no gene match: 11. CDR3 size: 18 residues. CDR3 in DNA: TGTGCCAGCTCGCCTAGCGGAACTAGCGGGAGAAACACCGGGGAGCTGTTTTTT. It yields the protein CASSPSGTSGRNTGELFF.

There are a few counts of this clone. This chain uses TRBV28 with TRBJ1-2; 7 bases are a match to TRBD1. Germline CDR1 is MDHEN and CDR2 is SYDVKM. Trimming cost V 2 bases and J 0 bases; bases outside gene matches: 9. This CDR3 is built from 17 residues. This CDR3 reads CASSLDRDRPPNYGYTF. The CDR3 nucleotides are TGTGCCAGCAGTTTAGACCGGGACAGACCACCTAACTATGGCTACACCTTC.

The genes are TRBV5-4 and TRBJ2-5; 12 nucleotides match TRBD2. V dropped 4 bases and J dropped 3; count of bases not matched to a gene: 4. Per germline, CDR1 SGHNT and CDR2 YYREEE (reference sequence). This CDR3 spans 15 amino acids. In DNA form, the CDR3 reads TGTGCCAGCAGCCCGAGGACTAGCGGGAAAGAGACCCAGTACTTC. Protein product: CASSPRTSGKETQYF.

V is TRBV20-1 and J is TRBJ2-1; the match to TRBD1 covers 7 bases. The CDR3 contains 11 residues. J gave up 4 bases and V 6 bases, and 0 bases lay outside the gene matches. Germline CDR1 DFQATT, CDR2 SNEGSKA (reference sequence). The CDR3 bases are TGCAGTGCGGGACAGTACAATGAGCAGTTCTTC. It specifies CSAGQYNEQFF.

The J gene is TRBJ2-6, the V gene TRBV6-5; D not resolved. The germline V gene encodes CDR1 MNHEY and CDR2 SVGAGI. V dropped 3 bases and J dropped 0 bases, with 6 bases sitting between them. CDR3 length: 15 amino acids. CDR3 in amino acids: CASSYWSSGANVLTF. As DNA, the CDR3 is TGTGCCAGCAGTTATTGGAGCTCTGGGGCCAACGTCCTGACTTTC.

CDR3 region: CASSSTYEQYF. DNA for the CDR3: TGTGCCAGCAGTTCTACCTACGAGCAGTACTTC. The V gene is TRBV7-9, the J gene TRBJ2-7; D unclear. The germline CDR1 and CDR2 sequences are SEHNR and FQNEAQ (reference sequence). V lost 6 bases to trimming and J lost 2 bases, with 5 bases between them. CDR3 length: 11 amino acids.

Remarks on this clone: This sample also contains other DNA sequences that code for the same CDR3. The chain is built from TRBV2 and TRBJ2-6; TRBD1 is a possible D gene (6 bases). Germline V CDR1 and CDR2: SNHLY, FYNNEI. The CDR3 sequence is 15 residues long. The V end was cut by 6 bases, the J end by 1 base, with 10 bases between. The CDR3 spells CASSEQGSGANVLTF. CDR3 DNA sequence: TGTGCCAGCAGCGAACAGGGATCTGGGGCCAACGTCCTGACTTTC.

This clone occurred a few times. The chain is built from TRBV30 and TRBJ2-7; D is undetermined. Trimming left V 2 bases short and J 0 bases short, with 2 bases between. There are 11 residues in the CDR3. Germline V CDR1 and CDR2: GTSNPN, SVGIG (reference sequence). The CDR3 DNA sequence: TGTGCCTGGAGTCGCTCCTACGAGCAGTACTTC. Protein sequence: CAWSRSYEQYF.

The J gene is TRBJ2-1, the V gene TRBV9, with 9 bases identical to TRBD2. After removal of 0 bases from V and 4 bases from J, the junction contained 8 bases not matched to a gene. CDR1 and CDR2 from the germline V gene are SGDLS and YYNGEE. This CDR3 contains 17 residues. The CDR3 loop reads CASSVAPSGDPYNEQFF. CDR3 nucleotide sequence: TGTGCCAGCAGCGTAGCTCCTAGCGGGGACCCTTACAATGAGCAGTTCTTC.

The gene calls are TRBV5-1 and TRBJ2-5; 10 bases align to TRBD2. Germline lookup yields CDR1 SGHRS and CDR2 YFSETQ. J gave up 11 bases and V 0 bases, and 7 bases lay outside the gene matches. CDR3 length: 14 amino acids. CDR3 sequence (DNA): TGCGCCAGCAGCTTGGAGGCTAGCGGGAGAACTCAGTACTTC. Amino acids: CASSLEASGRTQYF.

This clone was recorded a few times. The chain carries TRBV15 and TRBJ2-5; 8 bases match TRBD2. The CDR3 spans 15 residues. After removal of 0 bases from V and 6 bases from J, the junction contained 6 bases not matched to a gene. The germline V gene has CDR1 LNHNV and CDR2 YYDKDF (reference sequence). Here the CDR3 DNA reads TGTGCCACCAGCAGAGATCGGGGGGGTTGGAAGACCCAGTACTTC. Its translation is CATSRDRGGWKTQYF.

This clone has a handful of counts. The rearrangement links TRBV7-2 to TRBJ2-1, with 7 bases matching TRBD2. Germline V lookup: CDR1 SGHTA, CDR2 FQGNSA. This CDR3 is 15 amino acids long. Trimming removed 5 bases from V and 4 bases from J; junction bases left unmatched: 8. CDR3 sequence reads: CASSTWRGIYNEQFF. The CDR3 nucleotides are TGTGCCAGCAGCACTTGGCGGGGGATTTACAATGAGCAGTTCTTC.

This clone has just a few counts. The rearrangement joins TRBV11-2 to TRBJ1-1, with D perhaps TRBD1 (5 bases). Germline assignment: CDR1 SGHAT and CDR2 FQNNGV. Trimming stripped 5 bases from V and 2 bases from J, with 21 bases between. The CDR3 is 17 amino acids. The CDR3 reads CASSPQGGSVANTEAFF. In nucleotides, the CDR3 is TGTGCCAGCAGCCCCCAGGGTGGTTCGGTAGCAAACACTGAAGCTTTCTTT.

CDR3 DNA: TGTGCCAGCAGCTTAGACTGGACAGGGGGCCACAATGAGCAGTTCTTC. It translates to CASSLDWTGGHNEQFF. This chain links TRBV11-3 with TRBJ2-1, with TRBD1 identical over 11 bases. V shed 0 bases and J 5 bases; nucleotides not matched to a gene: 3. This CDR3 comprises 16 residues. Germline V CDR1 and CDR2: SGHNT, YENEEA.

This clone appeared a few times. V is TRBV29-1 and J is TRBJ2-5, with TRBD2 matching over 7 bases. The V and J ends lost 5 bases and 2 bases, in that order; junction bases with no gene match: 8. The CDR3 is made up of 14 amino acids. Germline V CDR1 and CDR2: SQVTM, ANQGSEA. This CDR3 reads CSVPARGVQETQYF. The DNA for the CDR3 is TGCAGCGTTCCCGCACGGGGGGTTCAAGAGACCCAGTACTTC.

There are a few counts of this clone. The J gene is TRBJ2-7, the V gene TRBV5-1; a weak D match, TRBD1 (5 bases). CDR3 length equals 14 residues. V gave up 5 bases and J gave up 2 bases, with 14 bases separating them. Per germline, CDR1 SGHRS and CDR2 YFSETQ. The CDR3 DNA sequence: TGCGCCAGCAGGCCCGTATTGACAGCCTACGAGCAGTACTTC. Its protein product is CASRPVLTAYEQYF.

The chain links TRBV7-9 to TRBJ1-5; 7 bases fit TRBD1. The CDR3 is 13 residues long. Per the germline V gene, CDR1 is SEHNR and CDR2 is FQNEAQ (reference sequence). J was trimmed by 7 bases and V by 7 bases; bases with no gene match: 7. The CDR3 coding sequence is TGTGCCAGCACACAGGGGCTAAGGCAGCCCCAGCATTTT. This sequence encodes CASTQGLRQPQHF. The entire variable domain, with the rest obtained from reference TRBV7-9 and TRBJ1-5, is as follows: DTGVSQNPRHKITKRGQNVTFRCDPISEHNRLYWYRQTLGQGPEFLTYFQNEAQLEKSRLLSDRFSAERPKGSFSTLEIQRTEQGDSAMYLCASTQGLRQPQHFGDGTRLSIL.

This rearrangement joins TRBV5-1 to TRBJ2-5, with TRBD2 matching over 11 bases. The CDR3 sequence is 14 residues long. The trim removed 4 bases at V and 4 bases at J, leaving 3 bases unmatched. Looked up from germline, CDR1 is SGHRS and CDR2 is YFSETQ. This chain's CDR3 is CASSKTSGGETQYF. The CDR3 nucleotides are TGCGCCAGCAGCAAAACTAGCGGGGGAGAGACCCAGTACTTC.

The chain combines TRBV5-1 with TRBJ2-4, with 11 bases that match TRBD2. The CDR3 length is 14 residues. Germline assignment: CDR1 SGHRS and CDR2 YFSETQ. V was clipped by 0 bases and J by 15 bases; unmatched bases: 8. The CDR3 protein is CASSLEVSGRARYF. The CDR3, as DNA: TGCGCCAGCAGCTTGGAGGTTAGCGGGAGGGCAAGGTACTTC. The whole variable domain, filled in from reference TRBV5-1 and TRBJ2-4, reads KAGVTQTPRYLIKTRGQQVTLSCSPISGHRSVSWYQQTPGQGLQFLFEYFSETQRNKGNFPGRFSGRQFSNSRSEMNVSTLELGDSALYLCASSLEVSGRARYFGAGTRLSVL.

The rearrangement links TRBV11-2 to TRBJ2-3; D perhaps matches TRBD2 (6 bases). The CDR3 runs to 14 residues. CDR1 and CDR2 (germline): SGHAT, FQNNGV. V gave up 5 bases and J gave up 0 bases, with 9 bases separating them. The CDR3 here is CASSPGLSTDTQYF. CDR3 coding DNA: TGTGCCAGCAGCCCGGGACTTAGCACAGATACGCAGTATTTT.

This clone has a handful of counts. This chain connects TRBV2 to TRBJ2-5; 13 nucleotides agree with TRBD2. V gave up 6 bases and J gave up 5 bases; unmatched junction bases: 6. The CDR3 length is 15 residues. From germline, CDR1 is SNHLY and CDR2 FYNNEI. The CDR3 coding sequence is TGTGCCAGCAGGTCGGGACTAGCGGGGAGGGAGACCCAGTACTTC. It encodes CASRSGLAGRETQYF.

This clone was detected only a few times. This chain links TRBV2 with TRBJ1-1; 8 bases are a match to TRBD1. Germline V lookup: CDR1 SNHLY, CDR2 FYNNEI. V shed 6 bases, J shed 1 base, and the junction held 4 bases outside the gene matches. The CDR3 is 14 amino acids. CDR3 DNA sequence: TGTGCCAGCAGCGCAGGGGGCGGGAACACTGAAGCTTTCTTT. Protein: CASSAGGGNTEAFF.